These 25 T cell receptor beta chains were all obtained from the same sample, sequenced in a study of blood T cell repertoires in COVID-19. Profiled with immunoSEQ multiplex PCR; TCRdb holds only in-frame clones, not every one. The sample lists hundreds of thousands of clones, over 75% occurring once. The sequenced material came from peripheral blood. These receptors were collected from a man aged 50-60 years with COVID-19, enrolled during active disease.

The CDR3 DNA reads TGTGCCAGCAGCCAAGCGACAGGGAACTATGGCTACACCTTC. Residues: CASSQATGNYGYTF. The genes are TRBV4-2 and TRBJ1-2; 7 nucleotides line up with TRBD1. CDR3 length: 14 amino acids. The germline CDR1 and CDR2 sequences are LGHNA and YNFKEQ. V was clipped by 1 base and J by 2 bases; unmatched bases: 1.

J is TRBJ1-1 and V is TRBV9, with TRBD1 matching 10 bases. This CDR3 spans 15 amino acids. Germline V gene lookup returns CDR1 SGDLS and CDR2 YYNGEE. V gave up 0 bases and J gave up 6 bases; unmatched junction bases: 5. CDR3 nucleotides: TGTGCCAGCAGCGTAGGGGACAGGGGAATCGCTGAAGCTTTCTTT. It codes for CASSVGDRGIAEAFF.

This sequence joins TRBV27 and TRBJ1-2; TRBD1 agrees at 12 bases. The CDR3 runs to 14 residues. The trim removed 4 bases at V and 7 bases at J, leaving 4 bases unmatched. Per the germline V gene, CDR1 is MNHEY and CDR2 is SMNVEV (reference sequence). The CDR3 coding sequence is TGTGCCAGCAGTTCAGGGACAGGGGGCTTTGGCTACACCTTC. Its protein product is CASSSGTGGFGYTF.

This chain uses TRBV9 with TRBJ1-2; TRBD1 matches at 7 bases. CDR3 length: 15 amino acids. V lost 3 bases, J lost 7 bases, and 12 bases stayed unmatched. CDR1 and CDR2 from the germline V gene are SGDLS and YYNGEE. DNA for the CDR3: TGTGCCAGCAGCGCTCCTGGAGGGGGCTTTAGTGGCTACACCTTC. It yields the protein CASSAPGGGFSGYTF.

The chain has TRBV7-9 and TRBJ2-7; 9 bases agree with TRBD1. Trimming took 4 bases from V and 3 from J; bases not matched to a gene: 4. The CDR3 length is 14 residues. Per germline, CDR1 SEHNR and CDR2 FQNEAQ (reference sequence). CDR3 DNA sequence: TGTGCCAGCAGCTCGGGACAGGGCCTCTACGAGCAGTACTTC. Translating it yields CASSSGQGLYEQYF.

This chain joins TRBV4-2 and TRBJ1-2; possible D gene TRBD1, 5 bases. This CDR3 comprises 16 residues. V lost 2 bases to trimming and J lost 2 bases, with 15 bases between them. Per the germline V gene, CDR1 is LGHNA and CDR2 is YNFKEQ. The CDR3 sequence: CASSQPEGKGNYGYTF. CDR3 sequence (DNA): TGTGCCAGCAGCCAACCGGAGGGGAAGGGGAACTATGGCTACACCTTC.

The rearrangement links TRBV11-2 to TRBJ1-5; D possibly corresponds to TRBD1 (5 bases). CDR1 is SGHAT, CDR2 FQNNGV, per germline. The CDR3 sequence is 14 residues long. Trimming stripped 5 bases from V and 6 bases from J, with 14 bases between. In DNA, the CDR3 is TGTGCCAGCAGCGTCTCGCAGGGCCCTCAGCCCCAGCATTTT. This gives the protein CASSVSQGPQPQHF.

This clone has a single count. The chain is built from TRBV21-1 and TRBJ2-1; the table's D call TRBD2 went unverified against the DNA. TRBV21-1 is noted as a pseudogene. The CDR3 loop spans 17 amino acids. The CDR3 nucleotides are TGTGCCAGCAGCAAAGGAAACCTAGCGGGGACATACAATGAGCAGTTCTTC. Encoded protein: CASSKGNLAGTYNEQFF.

This chain joins TRBV5-5 and TRBJ1-2; 8 nucleotides match TRBD1. Trimming took 2 bases from V and 2 from J; bases not matched to a gene: 5. This CDR3 is built from 15 residues. Germline V gene sequence: CDR1 SGHKS, CDR2 YYEKEE (reference sequence). CDR3 DNA: TGTGCCAGCAGCTTAGGCGGACAGGGAAACTATGGCTACACCTTC. Translated: CASSLGGQGNYGYTF.

This sequence joins TRBV7-8 and TRBJ1-2; 7 nucleotides agree with TRBD1. The CDR3 length is 13 residues. The germline CDR1 and CDR2 sequences are SGHVS and FQNEAQ. Trimming at V came to 4 bases and at J to 7 bases, leaving 6 bases not matched to a gene. The chain's CDR3 is CASSYDRVGGYTF. DNA of the CDR3: TGTGCCAGCAGCTACGACAGGGTTGGTGGCTACACCTTC.

The J gene is TRBJ2-7, the V gene TRBV5-6; 9 bases are shared with TRBD1. V was clipped by 7 bases and J by 3 bases; unmatched bases: 5. Germline CDR1 SGHDT, CDR2 YYEEEE. The CDR3 length is 13 residues. In DNA form, the CDR3 reads TGTGCCAGCGGGAGACAGGGGGTCTACGAGCAGTACTTC. Translated, it gives CASGRQGVYEQYF.

The CDR3 DNA reads TGCGCCAGCAGCGCCAGGACAGTTAATACAGATACGCAGTATTTT. Protein sequence: CASSARTVNTDTQYF. The V call is TRBV5-1, the J call TRBJ2-3; D possibly corresponds to TRBD1 (6 bases). Trimming cost V 4 bases and J 3 bases, with 15 bases left between them. CDR1 and CDR2 from the germline V gene are SGHRS and YFSETQ. This CDR3 is built from 15 residues.

This chain uses TRBV20-1 with TRBJ2-7; a weak D match, TRBD2 (6 bases). The CDR3 has 14 amino acids. Germline V gene sequence: CDR1 DFQATT, CDR2 SNEGSKA (reference sequence). V dropped 3 bases and J dropped 7 bases, with 19 bases sitting between them. Written as DNA, the CDR3 is TGCAGTGCTAGTAATCTCGGAGGGTTTGGGGAGCAGTACTTC. Encoded protein: CSASNLGGFGEQYF.

This chain joins TRBV5-1 and TRBJ1-6; 7 positions agree with TRBD1. Losses at the gene ends were 0 bases for V and 10 bases for J; bases not matched to a gene: 4. Germline lookup yields CDR1 SGHRS and CDR2 YFSETQ. The CDR3 is 14 residues long. The CDR3 DNA sequence: TGCGCCAGCAGCTTGGCAGGGGGAGGCTCACCCCTCCACTTT. This encodes CASSLAGGGSPLHF.

This clone appeared once. This sequence joins TRBV6-5 and TRBJ2-7, with D tentatively TRBD2 (6 bases). The CDR3 covers 12 residues. Deletions cut 4 bases from V and 6 bases from J, with 10 bases between. CDR1 MNHEY and CDR2 SVGAGI come from the germline V gene. The CDR3 DNA reads as TGTGCCAGCAGTTGGTTGGGAGGCGAGCAGTACTTC. It is translated as CASSWLGGEQYF.

This sequence joins TRBV14 and TRBJ2-7; D is unresolved. The CDR3 spans 16 residues. V lost 1 base and J 2 bases, leaving 15 bases between the germline ends. Germline-derived CDR1 and CDR2 are SGHDN and FVKESK. CDR3 amino acids: CASSQVTWAQTYEQYF. CDR3 nucleotide sequence: TGTGCCAGCAGCCAAGTTACTTGGGCACAGACCTACGAGCAGTACTTC.

The chain uses TRBV6-5 and TRBJ2-7; TRBD1 agrees at 10 bases. The germline V gene encodes CDR1 MNHEY and CDR2 SVGAGI. With 10 bases clipped from V and 8 bases from J, the junction kept 11 bases outside the gene matches. CDR3 length: 13 residues. This CDR3 reads CATDGDRGRKQYF. For the CDR3, the DNA is TGTGCCACTGATGGCGACAGGGGGCGTAAGCAGTACTTC.

This chain connects TRBV7-6 to TRBJ2-5; a weak D match, TRBD2 (5 bases). CDR3 length: 15 amino acids. V lost 1 base to trimming and J lost 2 bases, with 11 bases between them. Per germline, CDR1 SGHVS and CDR2 FNYEAQ. This CDR3 reads CASSLGLADQETQYF. CDR3 bases: TGTGCCAGCAGCTTAGGGCTAGCTGATCAAGAGACCCAGTACTTC.

This chain joins TRBV29-1 and TRBJ1-1, with 8 nucleotides matching TRBD1. The V segment lost 4 bases and the J segment 1 base; nucleotides outside the gene matches: 5. The germline V gene encodes CDR1 SQVTM and CDR2 ANQGSEA. This CDR3 has 14 residues. The CDR3 DNA is TGCAGCGTTGTTAGGCAGGGGGCGAACACTGAAGCTTTCTTT. This codes for CSVVRQGANTEAFF.

The chain employs TRBV15 and TRBJ1-1; TRBD1 agrees at 8 bases. The CDR3 totals 16 residues. V dropped 3 bases and J dropped 6; count of bases not matched to a gene: 12. Germline CDR1 and CDR2: LNHNV and YYDKDF (reference sequence). CDR3 DNA: TGTGCCACCAGCAGTTTGGGCAGGGGGCTGGATTCTGAAGCTTTCTTT. This encodes CATSSLGRGLDSEAFF.

This clone was picked up one time. The chain is built from TRBV10-3 and TRBJ2-7; 12 bases fit TRBD2. V was clipped by 6 bases and J by 3 bases; unmatched bases: 3. In germline, CDR1 is ENHRY, CDR2 SYGVKD. The CDR3 sequence is 14 residues long. As DNA, the CDR3 is TGTGCCATCAGCTGGACTAGCGGGATCTACGAGCAGTACTTC. It yields the protein CAISWTSGIYEQYF.

On this clone itself: In the same sample, other DNA sequences code for this CDR3. The chain combines TRBV11-2 with TRBJ2-1; 9 nucleotides match TRBD2. CDR1 and CDR2 (germline): SGHAT, FQNNGV. The ends lost 0 bases at V and 4 bases at J; junction bases unmatched: 7. This CDR3 region has 17 residues. Here the CDR3 reads CASSLDLGLAGYNEQFF. CDR3 bases: TGTGCCAGCAGCTTAGATCTGGGGCTAGCGGGATACAATGAGCAGTTCTTC. The full variable domain, completed using reference TRBV11-2 and TRBJ2-1, is EAGVAQSPRYKIIEKRQSVAFWCNPISGHATLYWYQQILGQGPKLLIQFQNNGVVDDSQLPKDRFSAERLKGVDSTLKIQPAKLEDSAVYLCASSLDLGLAGYNEQFFGPGTRLTVL.

V usage is TRBV15 and J usage is TRBJ2-3, with D unresolved. This CDR3 has 15 amino acids. The V end lost 0 bases, the J end lost 3 bases, and 10 bases lay between the germline ends. The V gene's germline CDR1 is LNHNV and CDR2 YYDKDF (reference sequence). The DNA of the CDR3 is TGTGCCACCAGCAGAGATCCAGGTCTGACAGATACGCAGTATTTT. Translated, it gives CATSRDPGLTDTQYF.

The chain combines TRBV7-9 with TRBJ2-1, with 7 positions matching TRBD2. The V gene's germline CDR1 is SEHNR and CDR2 FQNEAQ (reference sequence). The V gene end was trimmed by 1 base and the J gene end by 8 bases; junction bases not matched to a gene: 5. This CDR3 has 14 amino acids. The CDR3 DNA reads as TGTGCCAGCAGCTTAGTCAGCGGGATGGATGAGCAGTTCTTC. It translates to CASSLVSGMDEQFF. Full variable domain (missing parts from reference TRBV7-9 and TRBJ2-1): DTGVSQNPRHKITKRGQNVTFRCDPISEHNRLYWYRQTLGQGPEFLTYFQNEAQLEKSRLLSDRFSAERPKGSFSTLEIQRTEQGDSAMYLCASSLVSGMDEQFFGPGTRLTVL.

This sequence joins TRBV27 and TRBJ1-2, with TRBD1 matching over 7 bases. CDR3 length: 15 amino acids. Germline V lookup: CDR1 MNHEY, CDR2 SMNVEV (reference sequence). After removal of 3 bases from V and 2 bases from J, the junction contained 6 bases not matched to a gene. CDR3 sequence reads: CASSLQGVLNYGYTF. Here the CDR3 DNA reads TGTGCCAGCAGTTTGCAGGGGGTTCTAAACTATGGCTACACCTTC.